This section outlines one TCR beta chain sequence together with its context. Its target is not known. The CDR3 has 13 residues. V was shortened by 6 bases and J by 7 bases, with 10 bases between the two germline ends. Germline values: CDR1 SNHLY, CDR2 FYNNEI. The data were taken from a study of shared clonotypes between healthy human individuals. Clones were sequenced by immunoSEQ multiplex PCR, and TCRdb holds only the in-frame ones, with some missing. The table shows about 1 million clones, with roughly 80% occurring only once. Overall study results and limits: It was the few donors that limited the genetic and exposure-history diversity represented. Shared clonotypes: about 5% naive CD4, under 4% naive CD8, 2% to 2.5% memory CD4, approximately 0.41% memory CD8.

The origin of this receptor is a man aged 18 to 29 in good health. The chain uses TRBV2 and TRBJ1-6; D remains unclear. Sequenced: memory CD4+ T cells sorted from blood. As for subset: CD45RA-negative fraction. CDR3 sequence reads: CASSAETNSPLHF. CDR3 sequence (DNA): TGTGCCAGCAGCGCGGAGACGAATTCACCCCTCCACTTT.